Below, 6 T cell receptor beta chains from the same sample are listed, as sequenced in a study of blood T cell repertoires in COVID-19. Generated by immunoSEQ multiplex PCR, the TCRdb table keeps only in-frame clones and is missing some. The table lists some 110,000 clones, 75% to 85% of them singletons. Sequencing input: peripheral blood. The receptors derive from a man aged 55 to 70 with acute or convalescent COVID-19.

This sequence joins TRBV9 and TRBJ1-2; D remains unclear. The germline V gene has CDR1 SGDLS and CDR2 YYNGEE. Trimming pared 3 bases from V and 6 bases from J, leaving 21 bases between. The CDR3 loop spans 16 amino acids. In nucleotides, the CDR3 is TGTGCCAGCAGCGCACAAGGACTTGGGGAGGGCAATGGCTACACCTTC. It is translated as CASSAQGLGEGNGYTF.

This chain uses TRBV5-4 with TRBJ2-1, with D possibly TRBD2 on 6 matching bases. V lost 2 bases to trimming and J lost 0 bases, with 9 bases between them. Germline V lookup: CDR1 SGHNT, CDR2 YYREEE (reference sequence). This CDR3 comprises 15 residues. The CDR3 DNA reads TGTGCCAGCAGCTTTGGGGAGGTCTCCTACAATGAGCAGTTCTTC. This codes for CASSFGEVSYNEQFF.

This chain links TRBV25-1 with TRBJ1-1; D possibly corresponds to TRBD1 (6 bases). CDR3 size: 13 residues. CDR1 and CDR2 (germline): MGHDK, SYGVNS. Trimming pared 4 bases from V and 3 bases from J, leaving 9 bases between. The CDR3 bases are TGTGCCAGCAGTGGGGGGGGCTACACTGAAGCTTTCTTT. Protein sequence: CASSGGGYTEAFF.

This chain joins TRBV3-1 (or the pseudogene TRBV3-2) and TRBJ2-7, with 13 bases fitting TRBD2. The CDR3 runs to 19 residues. Germline-derived CDR1 and CDR2 are LGHDT and YNNKEL (reference sequence). The V gene end was trimmed by 4 bases and the J gene end by 1 base; junction bases not matched to a gene: 13. CDR3 DNA: TGTGCCAGCAGCCCGCCTCTCGGGACTAGCGGGACCCGTTCCTACGAGCAGTACTTC. Amino acid sequence: CASSPPLGTSGTRSYEQYF.

This sequence joins TRBV4-2 and TRBJ2-7; possible D gene TRBD1, 6 bases. Germline V gives CDR1 LGHNA, CDR2 YNFKEQ. This CDR3 has 13 residues. V was trimmed by 5 bases and J by 2 bases, leaving 10 bases between them. The CDR3 region has the DNA TGTGCCAGCAGCTCCCGGGACACCTACGAGCAGTACTTC. Protein product: CASSSRDTYEQYF.

This chain joins TRBV19 and TRBJ2-6, with 10 bases that match TRBD1. Germline CDR1 is LNHDA and CDR2 is SQIVND (reference sequence). This CDR3 contains 19 residues. The junction had 8 bases not matched to a gene; V was cut back by 3 bases and J by 0 bases. The CDR3 sequence: CASSMIPGQGFSGANVLTF. Written as DNA, the CDR3 is TGTGCCAGTAGTATGATACCGGGACAGGGGTTCTCTGGGGCCAACGTCCTGACTTTC.